The 30 T cell receptor beta chains presented below share a single source sample, sequenced in a study of cytomegalovirus exposure and HLA in healthy donors. The study ran its PCR with 60 Vbeta and 13 Jbeta primers. Repertoires were generated with immunoSEQ multiplex PCR, while TCRdb's copy carries only in-frame clones and drops some. The sample lists around 150,000 clones, approximately 79% seen once, with roughly 1.9% in the top ten. The source material was PBMCs. Receptors originate from a man aged 40-55 years in good health and CMV-seronegative.

This rearrangement joins TRBV6-1 to TRBJ2-1; D possibly corresponds to TRBD1 (5 bases). The V and J ends lost 4 bases and 7 bases respectively, with 11 bases between them. CDR3 size: 13 residues. Germline CDR1 MNHNS, CDR2 SASEGT. The CDR3 is CASSVYRINEQFF. CDR3 DNA: TGTGCCAGCAGTGTTTACAGGATAAATGAGCAGTTCTTC.

This clone was recorded only once. This sequence joins TRBV19 and TRBJ2-2; 7 bases align to TRBD1. CDR1 and CDR2 (germline): LNHDA, SQIVND (reference sequence). The CDR3 has 13 residues. CDR3 protein: CKSRDRATGELFF. In DNA form, the CDR3 reads TGTAAGAGCCGGGACAGAGCGACCGGGGAGCTGTTTTTT.

The CDR3 spells CASSQVGQVGANVLTF. The CDR3 bases are TGTGCCAGCAGCCAAGTCGGACAGGTTGGGGCCAACGTCCTGACTTTC. This sequence joins TRBV14 and TRBJ2-6; TRBD1 agrees at 7 bases. V dropped 1 base and J dropped 3; count of bases not matched to a gene: 3. Germline V gene data show CDR1 as SGHDN and CDR2 as FVKESK. This CDR3 is built from 16 residues.

This rearrangement joins TRBV4-3 to TRBJ2-7, with D possibly matching TRBD1 (6 bases). Germline V lookup: CDR1 LGHNA, CDR2 YSLEER. Between the trimmed V and J ends, which lost 0 bases and 2 bases, there was a span of 8 bases. The CDR3 runs 14 residues. The CDR3 sequence: CASSQDRGPYEQYF. The CDR3 coding sequence is TGCGCCAGCAGCCAAGACAGGGGTCCCTACGAGCAGTACTTC.

This clone was counted a single time. This chain joins TRBV30 and TRBJ2-1; 14 bases fit TRBD2. CDR3 length: 15 amino acids. The J segment lost 6 bases and the V segment lost 4 bases, leaving 5 bases of the junction unmatched. Germline values: CDR1 GTSNPN, CDR2 SVGIG (reference sequence). CDR3 nucleotide sequence: TGTGCCTGGAAAACGACTAGCGGGAGGGCCAATGAGCAGTTCTTC. Its translation is CAWKTTSGRANEQFF.

The rearrangement links TRBV9 to TRBJ1-3; D is possibly TRBD1 (5 bases). The germline V gene encodes CDR1 SGDLS and CDR2 YYNGEE. Trimming removed 1 base from V and 2 bases from J, with 10 bases in between. The CDR3 has 15 amino acids. CDR3 DNA: TGTGCCAGCAGCGTAAGCGGGGGAGCTGGAAACACCATATATTTT. Translation gives CASSVSGGAGNTIYF.

The rearrangement links TRBV4-2 to TRBJ2-7, with 8 bases that match TRBD1. Germline V CDR1 and CDR2: LGHNA, YNFKEQ. Trimming took 1 base from V and 0 from J; bases not matched to a gene: 2. The CDR3 totals 15 residues. The CDR3 nucleotides read TGTGCCAGCAGCCAAGGACAGGGGCCCTCCTACGAGCAGTACTTC. It yields the protein CASSQGQGPSYEQYF.

The V and J genes are TRBV6-5 and TRBJ1-2; D is unresolved. From germline, CDR1 is MNHEY and CDR2 SVGAGI. V shed 0 bases and J shed 2 bases, with 10 bases lying between them. CDR3 length equals 15 residues. The CDR3 protein is CASSYSGSTNYGYTF. CDR3 DNA: TGTGCCAGCAGTTACTCGGGCAGCACCAACTATGGCTACACCTTC.

This clone was seen once. This chain uses TRBV6-1 with TRBJ2-2, with a weak D call TRBD2 (6 bases). This CDR3 has 16 amino acids. The germline CDR1 and CDR2 sequences are MNHNS and SASEGT. V shed 4 bases and J shed 2 bases, with 14 bases lying between them. CDR3 sequence (DNA): TGTGCCAGCAGTGTACCGGGACTGGGAAACACCGGGGAGCTGTTTTTT. Its translation is CASSVPGLGNTGELFF.

The V gene is TRBV19, the J gene TRBJ2-3; 7 bases are shared with TRBD2. J gave up 6 bases and V 5 bases, and 11 bases lay outside the gene matches. The CDR3 runs 15 residues. CDR1 is LNHDA and CDR2 is SQIVND in the germline V gene (reference sequence). The CDR3 spells CASSSPAGVEDTQYF. The CDR3 nucleotides read TGTGCCAGTAGTTCCCCGGCGGGAGTCGAGGATACGCAGTATTTT.

This chain uses TRBV4-1 with TRBJ2-1; 13 positions agree with TRBD2. This CDR3 spans 19 amino acids. With 0 bases clipped from V and 5 bases from J, the junction kept 10 bases outside the gene matches. Per germline, CDR1 MGHRA and CDR2 YSYEKL. CDR3: CASSQDQSLAGGNNNEQFF. For the CDR3, the DNA is TGCGCCAGCAGCCAAGATCAATCACTAGCGGGAGGGAACAACAATGAGCAGTTCTTC.

The table lists this clone with a few counts. The chain joins TRBV5-1 to TRBJ2-5; 9 bases match TRBD1. This CDR3 is 14 amino acids long. Per the germline V gene, CDR1 is SGHRS and CDR2 is YFSETQ. V lost 4 bases and J lost 7; bases outside the gene matches: 8. CDR3 DNA sequence: TGCGCCAGCAGCACCACAGGGGGCCCAAGGACCCAGTACTTC. Translation: CASSTTGGPRTQYF.

The chain is built from TRBV5-1 and TRBJ2-2; 7 nucleotides match TRBD1. Germline V gene sequence: CDR1 SGHRS, CDR2 YFSETQ. V shed 4 bases, J shed 4 bases, and the junction held 10 bases outside the gene matches. The CDR3 contains 16 residues. The CDR3 sequence: CASSPDRDPATGELFF. The CDR3 bases are TGCGCCAGCAGCCCCGACAGGGATCCGGCCACCGGGGAGCTGTTTTTT. Full variable domain (missing parts from reference TRBV5-1 and TRBJ2-2): KAGVTQTPRYLIKTRGQQVTLSCSPISGHRSVSWYQQTPGQGLQFLFEYFSETQRNKGNFPGRFSGRQFSNSRSEMNVSTLELGDSALYLCASSPDRDPATGELFFGEGSRLTVL.

The genes are TRBV7-9 and TRBJ2-1, with 8 positions matching TRBD2. This CDR3 has 15 amino acids. From germline, CDR1 is SEHNR and CDR2 FQNEAQ (reference sequence). The junction had 7 bases not matched to a gene; V was cut back by 2 bases and J by 7 bases. The CDR3 bases are TGTGCCAGCAGCTTACAAGCGGGAGTTGGTAATGAGCAGTTCTTC. It codes for CASSLQAGVGNEQFF.

This clone was observed a handful of times. The chain employs TRBV7-9 and TRBJ1-1; 7 nucleotides line up with TRBD1. The CDR3 consists of 15 residues. Trimming cost V 4 bases and J 4 bases; bases outside gene matches: 9. CDR1 is SEHNR and CDR2 is FQNEAQ in the germline V gene (reference sequence). The CDR3 loop is CASSSAGTAGTEAFF. In nucleotides, the CDR3 is TGTGCCAGCAGCTCCGCCGGGACAGCGGGCACTGAAGCTTTCTTT.

The V gene is TRBV7-6, the J gene TRBJ2-1; D not resolved. V lost 1 base, J lost 4 bases, and 11 bases lay in between. This CDR3 has 15 amino acids. The germline gives CDR1 SGHVS, CDR2 FNYEAQ. CDR3 amino acids: CASSLGPSEYNEQFF. As DNA, the CDR3 is TGTGCCAGCAGCTTAGGACCGAGCGAATACAATGAGCAGTTCTTC. The full variable domain, in which reference TRBV7-6 and TRBJ2-1 provide the parts outside the CDR3, is GAGVSQSPRYKVTKRGQDVALRCDPISGHVSLYWYRQALGQGPEFLTYFNYEAQQDKSGLPNDRFSAERPEGSISTLTIQRTEQRDSAMYRCASSLGPSEYNEQFFGPGTRLTVL.

This chain uses TRBV13 with TRBJ2-2, with D uncertain. This CDR3 comprises 14 residues. Deletions cut 6 bases from V and 2 bases from J, with 10 bases between. CDR1 and CDR2 (germline): PRHDT, FYEKMQ (reference sequence). The DNA of the CDR3 is TGTGCCAGCAGAATTCGGGTCAACACCGGGGAGCTGTTTTTT. Translating it yields CASRIRVNTGELFF.

The chain has TRBV20-1 and TRBJ2-2; 7 nucleotides align to TRBD1. The CDR3 is 11 residues long. J lost 13 bases, V lost 4 bases, and 6 bases had no gene match. Germline V gene data show CDR1 as DFQATT and CDR2 as SNEGSKA (reference sequence). CDR3 in amino acids: CSAKTGAGLFF. In nucleotides, the CDR3 is TGCAGTGCTAAAACAGGGGCAGGGCTGTTTTTT.

This clone has only one observation. The genes are TRBV28 and TRBJ2-1; TRBD2 is a possible D gene (6 bases). Germline V gene lookup returns CDR1 MDHEN and CDR2 SYDVKM. Trimming removed 6 bases at V and 7 bases at J, with 19 bases between. This CDR3 spans 15 amino acids. Written as DNA, the CDR3 is TGTGCCAGCAGAAAACGGGAGATCCCCACAAATGAGCAGTTCTTC. This codes for CASRKREIPTNEQFF.

A remark on this clone: One junction end disagrees with the germline gene, perhaps due to a read error. The V and J genes are TRBV19 and TRBJ2-6; 10 positions agree with TRBD1. The CDR3 covers 17 residues. Germline V CDR1 and CDR2: LNHDA, SQIVND (reference sequence). CDR3 sequence: CASIGGQGKSGANGLTF. The CDR3 DNA reads as TGTGCCAGTATAGGGGGACAGGGGAAGTCTGGGGCCAACGGCCTGACTTTC.

The V gene is TRBV4-1, the J gene TRBJ2-3, with 8 nucleotides matching TRBD2. The germline gives CDR1 MGHRA, CDR2 YSYEKL. The CDR3 extends over 16 amino acids. The V and J ends lost 4 bases and 3 bases, in that order; junction bases with no gene match: 9. This CDR3 is CASSREDAGGTDTQYF. CDR3 bases: TGCGCCAGCAGCCGAGAGGACGCGGGAGGTACAGATACGCAGTATTTT.

This CDR3 is CATNPQGAYEQFF. CDR3 nucleotide sequence: TGTGCCACTAACCCCCAGGGGGCGTATGAGCAGTTCTTC. This chain links TRBV10-3 with TRBJ2-1; 8 bases match TRBD1. The CDR3 runs 13 residues. The V gene's germline CDR1 is ENHRY and CDR2 SYGVKD. V lost 10 bases, J lost 8 bases, and 10 bases stayed unmatched.

The rearrangement uses TRBV27 and TRBJ1-2; 8 bases are a match to TRBD1. CDR3 size: 17 residues. Trimming at V came to 2 bases and at J to 1 base, leaving 9 bases not matched to a gene. The germline V gene has CDR1 MNHEY and CDR2 SMNVEV (reference sequence). CDR3 amino acids: CASSLRDRRGDNYGYTF. The CDR3 nucleotides are TGTGCCAGCAGTTTAAGGGACAGGCGTGGGGATAACTATGGCTACACCTTC.

The sample holds one count of this clone. The rearrangement joins TRBV5-1 to TRBJ2-1, with 11 bases identical to TRBD1. The junction had 6 bases not matched to a gene; V was cut back by 5 bases and J by 8 bases. The CDR3 covers 14 residues. CDR1 and CDR2 (germline): SGHRS, YFSETQ. The CDR3 sequence: CASSSGQGEDEQFF. CDR3 sequence (DNA): TGCGCCAGCAGTTCGGGACAGGGGGAAGATGAGCAGTTCTTC.

The chain joins TRBV28 to TRBJ1-5; D remains unclear. The CDR3 spans 16 residues. V lost 3 bases to trimming and J lost 0 bases, with 12 bases between them. CDR1 and CDR2 from the germline V gene are MDHEN and SYDVKM. CDR3: CASSLRAGHSNQPQHF. For the CDR3, the DNA is TGTGCCAGCAGTTTGAGGGCAGGCCATAGCAATCAGCCCCAGCATTTT.

This clone was seen only once. The J gene is TRBJ2-3, the V gene TRBV19, with 12 bases lining up with TRBD1. V gave up 4 bases and J gave up 6 bases; unmatched junction bases: 8. The CDR3 loop spans 16 amino acids. Germline CDR1 and CDR2: LNHDA and SQIVND (reference sequence). CDR3 coding DNA: TGTGCCAGTAGTACCACCGGGACAGGGGGCGGTGATACGCAGTATTTT. Amino acids: CASSTTGTGGGDTQYF. The variable domain in full, with the rest retrieved from reference TRBV19 and TRBJ2-3, is DGGITQSPKYLFRKEGQNVTLSCEQNLNHDAMYWYRQDPGQGLRLIYYSQIVNDFQKGDIAEGYSVSREKKESFPLTVTSAQKNPTAFYLCASSTTGTGGGDTQYFGPGTRLTVL.

This clone has a single count. This rearrangement joins TRBV7-2 to TRBJ2-1, with 10 bases aligning to TRBD2. Germline loops: CDR1 SGHTA, CDR2 FQGNSA. This CDR3 has 18 amino acids. Unmatched junction bases numbered 12, after V lost 1 base and J lost 6 bases. This CDR3 reads CASSLVRPSGSGFNEQFF. The CDR3 DNA follows: TGTGCCAGCAGCTTAGTAAGGCCTAGCGGGAGTGGTTTCAATGAGCAGTTCTTC.

The chain has TRBV6-1 and TRBJ1-3, with D unclear. The germline V gene has CDR1 MNHNS and CDR2 SASEGT. V gave up 6 bases and J gave up 4 bases, with 16 bases separating them. The CDR3 is made up of 15 amino acids. CDR3 bases: TGTGCCAGCAGCCCACAGATTGCCGGCGGAAACACCATATATTTT. It yields the protein CASSPQIAGGNTIYF.

The rearrangement links TRBV7-9 to TRBJ2-2; D not resolved. CDR1 and CDR2 (germline): SEHNR, FQNEAQ (reference sequence). Trimming took off 5 bases at V and 6 bases at J, with 7 bases between the two ends. CDR3 length equals 12 residues. The CDR3 DNA follows: TGTGCCAGCAGCCATGCGTCCGGGGAGCTGTTTTTT. Translating gives CASSHASGELFF. The complete variable domain, with remaining parts taken from reference TRBV7-9 and TRBJ2-2, reads DTGVSQNPRHKITKRGQNVTFRCDPISEHNRLYWYRQTLGQGPEFLTYFQNEAQLEKSRLLSDRFSAERPKGSFSTLEIQRTEQGDSAMYLCASSHASGELFFGEGSRLTVL.

A single count supports this clone. This chain links TRBV27 with TRBJ2-7; 7 bases map to TRBD2. This CDR3 is 15 amino acids long. With 3 bases clipped from V and 2 bases from J, the junction kept 7 bases outside the gene matches. Germline lookup yields CDR1 MNHEY and CDR2 SMNVEV (reference sequence). The CDR3 loop is CASSFQLARAYEQYF. As DNA, the CDR3 is TGTGCCAGCAGTTTCCAACTAGCGAGGGCCTACGAGCAGTACTTC.